The T cell receptor (beta chain) described here comes from a study of CD8 T cells in Susac syndrome. RNA in amounts of roughly 0.5 to 1 ug was reverse transcribed with random hexamers. TCRdb reprocessed the immunoSEQ multiplex PCR reads via MiXCR and lists one record per CDR3 protein. The profile covers fewer than 200,000 distinct CDR3 sequences, with around nine tenths appearing a single time and about 0.09% taken by the ten largest. The sequenced target, TCR beta, came from blood CD8+ and CD4+ T cells. Germline V gene lookup returns CDR1 MNHEY and CDR2 SMNVEV (reference sequence). Trimming shortened V by 2 bases and J by 0 bases, and 13 bases separated the two germline ends. The CDR3 sequence is 17 residues long.

The chain joins TRBV27 to TRBJ2-2; perhaps TRBD1 as D (6 bases). The receptor was isolated from a human donor with Susac syndrome. Sequencing was done on a sample of CD4+ T cells from PBMCs. The DNA of the CDR3 is TGTGCCAGCAGTTTAGGGGGCGCAGCCGCGAACACCGGGGAGCTGTTTTTT. It is translated as CASSLGGAAANTGELFF.